Following are 31 T cell receptor beta chains from one sample sequenced in a study of OX40 agonist ivuxolimab in advanced cancers. The protocol was immunoSEQ multiplex PCR, while the TCRdb copy is restricted to in-frame clones and leaves out a portion. The sample contains tens of thousands of clones, around four fifths of which appear only once. Sequencing used CD4+ or CD8+ T cells sorted from blood, obtained in a trial of the OX40 agonist ivuxolimab. The receptors were gathered from an adult with an advanced solid tumor such as melanoma, head and neck, liver or kidney cancer.

The V gene is TRBV19, the J gene TRBJ1-3; D unresolved. The CDR3 extends over 14 amino acids. Germline V gene sequence: CDR1 LNHDA, CDR2 SQIVND (reference sequence). With 6 bases removed from V and 2 bases from J, the gap between germline ends came to 11 bases. For the CDR3, the DNA is TGTGCCAGTAGACGGTTTGGCGCTGGAAACACCATATATTTT. Translation gives CASRRFGAGNTIYF.

The rearrangement uses TRBV14 and TRBJ2-2; possible D gene TRBD1, 5 bases. This CDR3 is built from 16 residues. The V end lost 2 bases, the J end lost 4 bases, and 14 bases lay between the germline ends. Germline values: CDR1 SGHDN, CDR2 FVKESK. In nucleotides, the CDR3 is TGTGCCAGCAGCCAAAAAACAGGACATGGCACCGGGGAGCTGTTTTTT. This translates into CASSQKTGHGTGELFF. Combining the CDR3 with reference TRBV14 and TRBJ2-2 gives the whole variable domain EAGVTQFPSHSVIEKGQTVTLRCDPISGHDNLYWYRRVMGKEIKFLLHFVKESKQDESGMPNNRFLAERTGGTYSTLKVQPAELEDSGVYFCASSQKTGHGTGELFFGEGSRLTVL.

This rearrangement joins TRBV6-6 to TRBJ2-5, with TRBD2 identical over 7 bases. The length of the CDR3 is 13 residues. V trimming: 6 bases; J trimming: 5 bases; junction bases outside the gene matches: 6. CDR1 is MNHNY and CDR2 is SVGAGI in the germline V gene (reference sequence). The CDR3 DNA reads as TGTGCCAGCAGCTTTAACGGGGGGGAGACCCAGTACTTC. Translating it yields CASSFNGGETQYF.

J is TRBJ1-1 and V is TRBV11-3; 7 bases are a match to TRBD1. Germline CDR1 is SGHNT and CDR2 is YENEEA. This CDR3 has 13 amino acids. V shed 4 bases and J 8 bases; nucleotides not matched to a gene: 7. CDR3 residues: CASSSIPGQEAFF. Here the CDR3 DNA reads TGTGCCAGCAGCTCAATACCGGGACAGGAAGCTTTCTTT.

This chain connects TRBV7-2 to TRBJ2-5, with D possibly TRBD1 on 5 matching bases. Germline CDR1 and CDR2: SGHTA and FQGNSA. CDR3 size: 14 residues. The V end lost 6 bases, the J end lost 5 bases, and 16 bases lay between the germline ends. CDR3 amino acids: CASSPGWLEETQYF. CDR3 nucleotide sequence: TGTGCCAGCAGTCCAGGGTGGTTGGAGGAGACCCAGTACTTC.

This rearrangement joins TRBV5-4 to TRBJ1-1; no firm D call. Germline CDR1 reads SGHNT; CDR2 reads YYREEE (reference sequence). The V end lost 2 bases, the J end lost 1 base, and 6 bases lay between the germline ends. There are 13 residues in the CDR3. The CDR3 reads CASSFATNTEAFF. CDR3 bases: TGTGCCAGCAGCTTCGCTACGAACACTGAAGCTTTCTTT.

The CDR3, as DNA: TGCGCCAGCAGCCAACCGGGACCGACCTACGAGCAGTACTTC. The encoded protein is CASSQPGPTYEQYF. This sequence joins TRBV4-1 and TRBJ2-7; the D call may be TRBD1 or TRBD2 (5 bases each). Germline values: CDR1 MGHRA, CDR2 YSYEKL. V was clipped by 2 bases and J by 2 bases, with 10 bases between them. The CDR3 contains 14 residues.

The count of this clone is one. V usage is TRBV16 and J usage is TRBJ2-5, with D unclear. Germline V lookup: CDR1 KGHSY, CDR2 FQNENV. The CDR3 has 16 residues. V lost 0 bases and J lost 2, with 13 bases in between. CDR3 amino acids: CASSQSVGSEQETQYF. The DNA for the CDR3 is TGTGCCAGCAGCCAATCGGTCGGGTCAGAACAAGAGACCCAGTACTTC. Filled out from reference TRBV16 and TRBJ2-5, the complete variable domain reads GEEVAQTPKHLVRGEGQKAKLYCAPIKGHSYVFWYQQVLKNEFKFLISFQNENVFDETGMPKERFSAKCLPNSPCSLEIQATKLEDSAVYFCASSQSVGSEQETQYFGPGTRLLVL.

This clone was observed a few times. This chain links TRBV30 with TRBJ2-7; 12 bases map to TRBD2. The CDR3 loop spans 14 amino acids. Germline values: CDR1 GTSNPN, CDR2 SVGIG (reference sequence). The V and J ends lost 2 bases and 4 bases, in that order; junction bases with no gene match: 3. The CDR3: CAWSLTSGSYEQYF. The CDR3 region has the DNA TGTGCCTGGAGTTTGACTAGCGGGAGTTACGAGCAGTACTTC. Together with reference TRBV30 and TRBJ2-7, the CDR3 gives the full variable domain: SQTIHQWPATLVQPVGSPLSLECTVEGTSNPNLYWYRQAAGRGLQLLFYSVGIGQISSEVPQNLSASRPQDRQFILSSKKLLLSDSGFYLCAWSLTSGSYEQYFGPGTRLTVT.

The chain recombines TRBV5-1 with TRBJ2-2; 8 nucleotides agree with TRBD1. V lost 3 bases, J lost 3 bases, and 4 bases stayed unmatched. The CDR3 loop spans 15 amino acids. In germline, CDR1 is SGHRS, CDR2 YFSETQ. In DNA, the CDR3 is TGCGCCAGCAGCTCAGGACAGGGATACACCGGGGAGCTGTTTTTT. This encodes CASSSGQGYTGELFF.

This chain links TRBV7-2 with TRBJ2-7; D gene ambiguous. The CDR3 totals 14 residues. Trimming removed 7 bases from V and 2 bases from J, with 15 bases in between. CDR1 SGHTA and CDR2 FQGNSA come from the germline V gene. The CDR3 coding sequence is TGTGCCAGCACCCGTGGGTCCTACGCCTACGAGCAGTACTTC. Protein product: CASTRGSYAYEQYF. The full variable domain, with the rest looked up from reference TRBV7-2 and TRBJ2-7, is GAGVSQSPSNKVTEKGKDVELRCDPISGHTALYWYRQSLGQGLEFLIYFQGNSAPDKSGLPSDRFSAERTGGSVSTLTIQRTQQEDSAVYLCASTRGSYAYEQYFGPGTRLTVT.

The chain is built from TRBV28 and TRBJ2-3; D gene unclear. Germline V gene data show CDR1 as MDHEN and CDR2 as SYDVKM. The CDR3 runs to 11 residues. V was shortened by 1 base and J by 8 bases, with 4 bases between the two germline ends. CDR3 DNA: TGTGCCAGCAGTTTATTGGGTACGCAGTATTTT. It encodes CASSLLGTQYF.

The genes are TRBV28 and TRBJ2-5; TRBD2 aligns across 11 bases. This CDR3 contains 18 residues. V shed 2 bases and J 0 bases; nucleotides not matched to a gene: 8. Per the germline V gene, CDR1 is MDHEN and CDR2 is SYDVKM. CDR3: CASSLPSGTSGDQETQYF. CDR3 bases: TGTGCCAGCAGTTTACCTTCCGGGACTAGCGGAGACCAAGAGACCCAGTACTTC.

The chain employs TRBV18 and TRBJ2-2; 8 bases fit TRBD1. Germline values: CDR1 KGHSH, CDR2 LQKENI. The ends lost 3 bases at V and 4 bases at J; junction bases unmatched: 4. CDR3 length: 15 amino acids. The CDR3 DNA is TGTGCCAGCTCACCGGACAGGGACGCCACCGGGGAGCTGTTTTTT. It yields the protein CASSPDRDATGELFF. Supplemented by reference TRBV18 and TRBJ2-2, the full variable domain reads NAGVMQNPRHLVRRRGQEARLRCSPMKGHSHVYWYRQLPEEGLKFMVYLQKENIIDESGMPKERFSAEFPKEGPSILRIQQVVRGDSAAYFCASSPDRDATGELFFGEGSRLTVL.

The genes are TRBV5-1 and TRBJ1-1; D is unresolved. V was clipped by 3 bases and J by 1 base, with 16 bases between them. Germline V CDR1 and CDR2: SGHRS, YFSETQ. CDR3 size: 16 residues. The CDR3 coding sequence is TGCGCCAGCAGCTCAGACGACCCACTCCCGAACACTGAAGCTTTCTTT. Its translation is CASSSDDPLPNTEAFF.

The table lists this clone with a count of one. This chain connects TRBV30 to TRBJ1-1, with D possibly being TRBD1 (5 bases). Germline V gene sequence: CDR1 GTSNPN, CDR2 SVGIG (reference sequence). Trimming left V 0 bases short and J 4 bases short, with 15 bases between. This CDR3 is 15 amino acids long. CDR3 sequence (DNA): TGTGCCTGGAGTGTAAGGGGCAGGAGAGTCACTGAAGCTTTCTTT. Protein product: CAWSVRGRRVTEAFF.

The genes are TRBV11-1 and TRBJ2-1; 10 positions match TRBD2. Germline trimming cut 1 base from V and 8 bases from J; bases unmatched to any gene: 8. CDR3 length equals 16 residues. Germline V CDR1 and CDR2: SGHAT, FQDESV (reference sequence). CDR3 loop: CASSLGFGTSVDEQFF. In DNA, the CDR3 is TGTGCCAGCAGCTTAGGTTTTGGGACTAGCGTGGATGAGCAGTTCTTC.

This chain joins TRBV4-3 and TRBJ2-3; 9 bases line up with TRBD1. Germline V lookup: CDR1 LGHNA, CDR2 YSLEER. The V and J ends lost 0 bases and 1 base, in that order; junction bases with no gene match: 5. This CDR3 spans 17 amino acids. The CDR3 is CASSQDVGQGGTDTQYF. The CDR3 nucleotides are TGCGCCAGCAGCCAAGATGTGGGACAGGGCGGCACAGATACGCAGTATTTT.

This clone turned up a few times. The gene calls are TRBV11-2 and TRBJ1-1, with D maybe TRBD1 (5 bases). Looked up from germline, CDR1 is SGHAT and CDR2 is FQNNGV. CDR3 length: 13 amino acids. V was pared by 8 bases and J by 5 bases, with 15 bases between. The CDR3 DNA sequence: TGTGCCAGCCGCGTGGGGGGGGGTACTGAAGCTTTCTTT. Protein: CASRVGGGTEAFF.

V and J are TRBV16 and TRBJ2-7; D is uncertain. CDR1 and CDR2 from the germline V gene are KGHSY and FQNENV. Trimming pared 0 bases from V and 0 bases from J, leaving 9 bases between. The CDR3 extends over 15 amino acids. The CDR3 loop is CASSQSIQSSYEQYF. The CDR3, as DNA: TGTGCCAGCAGCCAATCGATTCAGAGCTCCTACGAGCAGTACTTC.

The count of this clone is one. The CDR3 DNA reads as TGTGCCAGCACCTTCGTAGGGGGGCGGTCTATGAACACTGAAGCTTTCTTT. Translation: CASTFVGGRSMNTEAFF. The chain has TRBV28 and TRBJ1-1; D perhaps matches TRBD1 (6 bases). Germline assignment: CDR1 MDHEN and CDR2 SYDVKM. V lost 7 bases, J lost 0 bases, and 21 bases lay in between. The CDR3 is made up of 17 amino acids.

This clone was seen only a few times. The J gene is TRBJ1-2, the V gene TRBV15; D possibly corresponds to TRBD1 (5 bases). The V and J ends lost 3 bases and 4 bases respectively, with 12 bases between them. The CDR3 extends over 14 amino acids. Germline loops: CDR1 LNHNV, CDR2 YYDKDF (reference sequence). CDR3 DNA: TGTGCCACCAGCAGGCTGGACACGATCTATGGCTACACCTTC. It codes for CATSRLDTIYGYTF.

The J gene is TRBJ1-1, the V gene TRBV5-1, with D possibly being TRBD1 (5 bases). Germline CDR1 reads SGHRS; CDR2 reads YFSETQ. The CDR3 has 13 amino acids. V lost 0 bases to trimming and J lost 6 bases, with 9 bases between them. CDR3 residues: CASSLAGAAEAFF. Written as DNA, the CDR3 is TGCGCCAGCAGCTTGGCCGGGGCAGCTGAAGCTTTCTTT.

The V gene is TRBV2, the J gene TRBJ2-3; tentative D call: TRBD2 (5 bases). This CDR3 spans 16 amino acids. V lost 7 bases and J 2 bases, leaving 19 bases between the germline ends. Germline V gives CDR1 SNHLY, CDR2 FYNNEI. The DNA of the CDR3 is TGTGCCAGCACCGTCGAGCTAGCCATAAACACAGATACGCAGTATTTT. Protein product: CASTVELAINTDTQYF.

This clone was counted a few times. J is TRBJ1-4 and V is TRBV30; tentatively, D is TRBD1 (5 bases). The CDR3 has 14 amino acids. V was clipped by 8 bases and J by 5 bases, with 18 bases between them. Per the germline V gene, CDR1 is GTSNPN and CDR2 is SVGIG (reference sequence). The CDR3 DNA reads TGTGCCGGCGCGAGGGACTTCGCCAATGAAAAACTGTTTTTT. Translated, it gives CAGARDFANEKLFF.

The chain has TRBV7-9 and TRBJ1-2, with 7 nucleotides matching TRBD1. The germline V gene has CDR1 SEHNR and CDR2 FQNEAQ (reference sequence). The CDR3 contains 13 residues. The J segment lost 2 bases and the V segment lost 6 bases, leaving 3 bases of the junction unmatched. CDR3 sequence: CASSWTGNYGYTF. CDR3 bases: TGTGCCAGCAGTTGGACAGGAAACTATGGCTACACCTTC.

V and J are TRBV5-1 and TRBJ1-4, with D tentatively TRBD1 (6 bases). The CDR3 extends over 14 amino acids. Germline CDR1 is SGHRS and CDR2 is YFSETQ. V was clipped by 2 bases and J by 4 bases, with 9 bases between them. In DNA form, the CDR3 reads TGCGCCAGCAGCTTAAGGGGGATTAATGAAAAACTGTTTTTT. Translated: CASSLRGINEKLFF. Filled out from reference TRBV5-1 and TRBJ1-4, the complete variable domain reads KAGVTQTPRYLIKTRGQQVTLSCSPISGHRSVSWYQQTPGQGLQFLFEYFSETQRNKGNFPGRFSGRQFSNSRSEMNVSTLELGDSALYLCASSLRGINEKLFFGSGTQLSVL.

This chain connects TRBV19 to TRBJ2-5; TRBD1 matches at 7 bases. The end of the DNA fits TRBJ2-7 better, so the J call may be wrong. CDR1 and CDR2 from the germline V gene are LNHDA and SQIVND (reference sequence). The CDR3 sequence is 14 residues long. The CDR3 DNA reads TGTGCCAGTAGTGGCCAGAGACAGGGATACGAGCAGTACTTC. Protein: CASSGQRQGYEQYF.

The chain is built from TRBV5-1 and TRBJ2-3; D possibly corresponds to TRBD2 (5 bases). Trimming stripped 3 bases from V and 1 base from J, with 12 bases between. The CDR3 covers 15 residues. From germline, CDR1 is SGHRS and CDR2 YFSETQ. CDR3 sequence reads: CASSSPGSGTDTQYF. The CDR3 DNA reads TGCGCCAGCAGCTCCCCGGGTAGCGGCACAGATACGCAGTATTTT. The whole variable domain, remainder taken from reference TRBV5-1 and TRBJ2-3, is KAGVTQTPRYLIKTRGQQVTLSCSPISGHRSVSWYQQTPGQGLQFLFEYFSETQRNKGNFPGRFSGRQFSNSRSEMNVSTLELGDSALYLCASSSPGSGTDTQYFGPGTRLTVL.

CDR3 sequence: CASSYRDRPLATNEKLFF. The CDR3 nucleotides are TGTGCCAGCAGCTATAGGGACAGACCCCTAGCAACTAATGAAAAACTGTTTTTT. The chain recombines TRBV7-8 with TRBJ1-4, with TRBD1 identical over 7 bases. Losses at the gene ends were 4 bases for V and 0 bases for J; bases not matched to a gene: 11. The germline V gene has CDR1 SGHVS and CDR2 FQNEAQ. The CDR3 loop spans 18 amino acids.

V gene TRBV5-4 combines with J gene TRBJ2-7; TRBD1 matches 8 bases. The length of the CDR3 is 15 residues. The V gene end was trimmed by 0 bases and the J gene end by 0 bases; junction bases not matched to a gene: 2. Germline loops: CDR1 SGHNT, CDR2 YYREEE (reference sequence). The CDR3 reads CASSLADRGSYEQYF. The CDR3 nucleotides are TGTGCCAGCAGCTTGGCCGACAGGGGCTCCTACGAGCAGTACTTC.